This T cell receptor (beta chain) was identified in a study of T cell responses to AZD1222 COVID-19 vaccine. V was clipped by 2 bases and J by 4 bases, with 5 bases between them. The V gene's germline CDR1 is SEHNR and CDR2 FQNEAQ (reference sequence). The CDR3 is 12 amino acids. Repertoires were generated with immunoSEQ multiplex PCR, while TCRdb's copy carries only in-frame clones and drops some. The table shows more than 85,000 clones, with approximately 86% occurring only once. Study-level points and caveats: Baseline testing showed seropositivity in only six AZD1222 recipients.

Comment on this clone: Its specificity is unknown.

The source material was peripheral blood, sampled on day 0 of AZD1222 vaccination. The V call is TRBV7-9, the J call TRBJ1-1; no clear D. The receptor comes from an adult in good health. The DNA for the CDR3 is TGTGCCAGCAGCTTATTGGGCACTGAAGCTTTCTTT. This codes for CASSLLGTEAFF.